This T cell receptor beta chain was identified during a study of T cell changes during pregnancy in multiple sclerosis. The sample holds one count of this clone. Trimming took 5 bases from V and 0 from J, leaving 12 bases between them. Looked up from germline, CDR1 is WSHSY and CDR2 is SAAADI. This CDR3 is 15 amino acids long. The method was immunoSEQ multiplex PCR; TCRdb's version includes in-frame clones alone and lacks a portion of them. This table has fewer than 90,000 clones, more than 80% appearing once. The sample was peripheral blood, taken in the second trimester of pregnancy. The receptor's source is a female donor with multiple sclerosis, enrolled in a pregnancy study. The chain has TRBV10-2 and TRBJ2-3; perhaps TRBD2 as D (5 bases). This CDR3 reads CASSPAGLSTDTQYF. CDR3 bases: TGCGCCAGCAGTCCGGCGGGCCTAAGCACAGATACGCAGTATTTT.